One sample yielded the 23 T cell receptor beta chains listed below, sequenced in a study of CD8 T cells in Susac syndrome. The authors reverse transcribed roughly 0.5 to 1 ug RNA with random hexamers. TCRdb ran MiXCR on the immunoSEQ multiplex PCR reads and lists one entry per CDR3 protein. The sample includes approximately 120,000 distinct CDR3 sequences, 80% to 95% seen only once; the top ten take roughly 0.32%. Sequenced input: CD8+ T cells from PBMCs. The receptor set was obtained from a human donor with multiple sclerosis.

Here the CDR3 reads CASTTRDGYNYGYTF. In DNA, the CDR3 is TGTGCCAGCACCACCCGGGACGGTTACAACTATGGCTACACCTTC. The chain has TRBV27 and TRBJ1-2; tentatively, D is TRBD1 (5 bases). The CDR3 runs to 15 residues. Germline-derived CDR1 and CDR2 are MNHEY and SMNVEV (reference sequence). Trimming cost V 7 bases and J 2 bases, with 17 bases left between them.

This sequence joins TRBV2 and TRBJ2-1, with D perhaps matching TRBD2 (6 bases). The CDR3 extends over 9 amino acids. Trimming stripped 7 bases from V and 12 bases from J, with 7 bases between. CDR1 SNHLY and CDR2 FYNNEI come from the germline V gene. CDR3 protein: CASTGGQFF. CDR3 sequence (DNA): TGTGCCAGCACCGGGGGGCAGTTCTTC.

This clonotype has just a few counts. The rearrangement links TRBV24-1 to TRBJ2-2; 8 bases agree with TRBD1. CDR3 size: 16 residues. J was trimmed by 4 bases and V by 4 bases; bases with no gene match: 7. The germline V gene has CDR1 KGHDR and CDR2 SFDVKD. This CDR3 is CATSDPGTGITGELFF. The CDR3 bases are TGTGCCACCAGTGACCCCGGGACAGGTATCACCGGGGAGCTGTTTTTT.

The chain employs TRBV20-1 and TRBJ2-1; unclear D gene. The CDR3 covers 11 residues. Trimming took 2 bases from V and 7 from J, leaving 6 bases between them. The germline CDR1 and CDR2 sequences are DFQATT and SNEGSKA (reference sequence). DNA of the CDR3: TGCAGTGCTAGAACCCTAAATGAGCAGTTCTTC. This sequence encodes CSARTLNEQFF.

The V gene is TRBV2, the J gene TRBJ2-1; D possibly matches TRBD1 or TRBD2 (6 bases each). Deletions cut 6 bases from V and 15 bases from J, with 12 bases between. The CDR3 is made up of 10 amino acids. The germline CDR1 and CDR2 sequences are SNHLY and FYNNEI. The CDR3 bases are TGTGCCAGCAGCGGGGGCATTCTGTTCTTC. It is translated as CASSGGILFF.

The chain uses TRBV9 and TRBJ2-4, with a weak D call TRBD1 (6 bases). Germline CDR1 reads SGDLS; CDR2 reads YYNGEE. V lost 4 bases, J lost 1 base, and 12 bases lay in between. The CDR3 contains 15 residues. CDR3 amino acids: CASSPYTGAKNIQYF. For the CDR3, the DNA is TGTGCCAGCAGCCCTTACACAGGGGCCAAAAACATTCAGTACTTC.

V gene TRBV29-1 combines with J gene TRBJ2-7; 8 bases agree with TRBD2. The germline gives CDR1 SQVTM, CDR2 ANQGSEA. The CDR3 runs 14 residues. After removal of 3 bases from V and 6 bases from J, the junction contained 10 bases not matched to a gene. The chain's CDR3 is CSVEGGGLSGEQYF. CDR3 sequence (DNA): TGCAGCGTTGAGGGCGGGGGGCTGAGTGGCGAGCAGTACTTC.

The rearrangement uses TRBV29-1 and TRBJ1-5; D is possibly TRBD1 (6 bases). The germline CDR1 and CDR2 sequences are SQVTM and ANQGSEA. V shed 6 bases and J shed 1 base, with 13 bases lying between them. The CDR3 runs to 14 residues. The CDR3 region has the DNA TGCAGCGTCCACGTACAGGGAAGCAATCAGCCCCAGCATTTT. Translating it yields CSVHVQGSNQPQHF.

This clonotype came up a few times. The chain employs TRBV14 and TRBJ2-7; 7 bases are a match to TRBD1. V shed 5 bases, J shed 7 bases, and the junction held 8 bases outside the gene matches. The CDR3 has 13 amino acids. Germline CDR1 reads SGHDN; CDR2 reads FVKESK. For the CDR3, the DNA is TGTGCCAGCAGCTCAACAGGGGAGTGGGAGCAGTACTTC. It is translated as CASSSTGEWEQYF.

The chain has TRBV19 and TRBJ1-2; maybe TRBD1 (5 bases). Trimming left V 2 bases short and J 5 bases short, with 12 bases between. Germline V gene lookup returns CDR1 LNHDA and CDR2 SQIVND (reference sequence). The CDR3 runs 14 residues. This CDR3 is CASSIPQEGYGYTF. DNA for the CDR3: TGTGCCAGTAGTATACCTCAGGAGGGGTATGGCTACACCTTC.

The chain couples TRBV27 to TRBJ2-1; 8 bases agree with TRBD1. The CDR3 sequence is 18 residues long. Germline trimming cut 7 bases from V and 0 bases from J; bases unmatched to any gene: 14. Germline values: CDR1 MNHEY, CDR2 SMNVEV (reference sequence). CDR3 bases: TGTGCCAGCAATCCCACAGGGGGTCCCTATGACTCCTACAATGAGCAGTTCTTC. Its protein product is CASNPTGGPYDSYNEQFF.

CDR3 bases: TGTGCCAGCAGCCAATTTGGAGCTCAGCCCCAGCATTTT. Residues: CASSQFGAQPQHF. The chain joins TRBV3-1 to TRBJ1-5, with D unclear. With 2 bases removed from V and 6 bases from J, the gap between germline ends came to 8 bases. CDR3 length equals 13 residues. Germline-derived CDR1 and CDR2 are LGHDT and YNNKEL (reference sequence). The whole variable domain, remainder taken from reference TRBV3-1 and TRBJ1-5, is DTAVSQTPKYLVTQMGNDKSIKCEQNLGHDTMYWYKQDSKKFLKIMFSYNNKELIINETVPNRFSPKSPDKAHLNLHINSLELGDSAVYFCASSQFGAQPQHFGDGTRLSIL.

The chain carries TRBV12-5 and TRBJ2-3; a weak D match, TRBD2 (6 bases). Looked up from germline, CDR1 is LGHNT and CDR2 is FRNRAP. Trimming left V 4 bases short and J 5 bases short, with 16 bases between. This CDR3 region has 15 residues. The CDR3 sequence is CASGSPLEEGDTQYF. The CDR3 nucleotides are TGTGCTAGTGGTTCCCCCTTGGAGGAGGGAGATACGCAGTATTTT.

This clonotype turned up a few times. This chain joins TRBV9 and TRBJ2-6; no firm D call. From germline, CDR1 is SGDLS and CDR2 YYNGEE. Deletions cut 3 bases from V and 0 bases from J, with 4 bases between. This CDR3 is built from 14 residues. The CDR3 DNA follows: TGTGCCAGCAGCGGTAGCTCTGGGGCCAACGTCCTGACTTTC. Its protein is CASSGSSGANVLTF. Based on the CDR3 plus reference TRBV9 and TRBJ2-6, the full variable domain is DSGVTQTPKHLITATGQRVTLRCSPRSGDLSVYWYQQSLDQGLQFLIQYYNGEERAKGNILERFSAQQFPDLHSELNLSSLELGDSALYFCASSGSSGANVLTFGAGSRLTVL.

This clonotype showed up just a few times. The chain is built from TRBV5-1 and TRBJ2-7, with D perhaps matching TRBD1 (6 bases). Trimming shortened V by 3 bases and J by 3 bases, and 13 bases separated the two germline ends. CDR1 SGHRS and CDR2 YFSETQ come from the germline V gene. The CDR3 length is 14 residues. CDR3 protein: CASSSTGPLYEQYF. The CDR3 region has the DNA TGCGCCAGCAGCTCCACAGGGCCCCTCTACGAGCAGTACTTC.

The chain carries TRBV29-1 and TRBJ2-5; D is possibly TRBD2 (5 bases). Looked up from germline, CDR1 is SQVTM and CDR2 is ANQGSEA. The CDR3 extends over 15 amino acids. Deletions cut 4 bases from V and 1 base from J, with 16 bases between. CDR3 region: CSVGGSDSFQETQYF. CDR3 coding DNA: TGCAGCGTTGGCGGATCGGACTCATTCCAAGAGACCCAGTACTTC.

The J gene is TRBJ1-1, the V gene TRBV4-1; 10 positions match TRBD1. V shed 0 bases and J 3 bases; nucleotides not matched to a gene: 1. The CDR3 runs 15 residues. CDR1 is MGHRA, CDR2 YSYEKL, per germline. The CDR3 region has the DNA TGCGCCAGCAGCCAAGAAGGGACAGGGGACACTGAAGCTTTCTTT. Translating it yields CASSQEGTGDTEAFF.

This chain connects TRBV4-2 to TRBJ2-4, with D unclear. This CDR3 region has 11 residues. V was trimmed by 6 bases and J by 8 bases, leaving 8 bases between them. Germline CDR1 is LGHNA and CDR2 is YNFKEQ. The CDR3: CASRSADIQYF. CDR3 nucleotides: TGTGCCAGCAGGAGCGCAGACATTCAGTACTTC.

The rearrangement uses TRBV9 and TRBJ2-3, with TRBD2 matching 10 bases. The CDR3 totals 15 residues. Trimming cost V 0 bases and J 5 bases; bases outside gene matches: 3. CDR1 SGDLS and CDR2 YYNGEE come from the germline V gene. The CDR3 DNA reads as TGTGCCAGCAGCGTAGAGGGACTAGCGATAGATACGCAGTATTTT. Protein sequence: CASSVEGLAIDTQYF.

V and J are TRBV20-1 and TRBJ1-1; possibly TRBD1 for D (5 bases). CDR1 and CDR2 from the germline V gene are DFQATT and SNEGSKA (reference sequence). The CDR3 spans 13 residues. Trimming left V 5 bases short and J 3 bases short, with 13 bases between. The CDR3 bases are TGCAGTGCTGGGTGGATGGGGGACACTGAAGCTTTCTTT. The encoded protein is CSAGWMGDTEAFF.

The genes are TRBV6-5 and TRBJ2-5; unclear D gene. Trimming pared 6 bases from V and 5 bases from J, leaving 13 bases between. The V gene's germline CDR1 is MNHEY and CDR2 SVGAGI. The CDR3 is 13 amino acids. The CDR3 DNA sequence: TGTGCCAGCAGGGAAGGGCTAGTGGAGACCCAGTACTTC. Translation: CASREGLVETQYF.

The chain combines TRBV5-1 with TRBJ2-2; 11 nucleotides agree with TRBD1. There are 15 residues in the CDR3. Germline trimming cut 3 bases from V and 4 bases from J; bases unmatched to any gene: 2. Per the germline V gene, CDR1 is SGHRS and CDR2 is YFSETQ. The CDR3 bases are TGCGCCAGCAGCTGGGGACAGGGGGGCACCGGGGAGCTGTTTTTT. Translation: CASSWGQGGTGELFF.

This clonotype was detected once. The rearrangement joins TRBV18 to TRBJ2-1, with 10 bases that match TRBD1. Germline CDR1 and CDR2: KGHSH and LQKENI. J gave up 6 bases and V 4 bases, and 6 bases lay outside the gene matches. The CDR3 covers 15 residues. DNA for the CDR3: TGTGCCAGCTCACTTTCCGGGACAGGGGTCAATGAGCAGTTCTTC. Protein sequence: CASSLSGTGVNEQFF.